This T cell receptor (beta chain) derives from a study of blood T cells in healthy people across ages. This clonotype was counted a few times. Its antigen is still unknown. General study findings and limits: Comparison with aged donors showed that long-lived donors had more naive CD4+ cells and higher diversity.

PCR was performed a second time for about 6 to 11 cycles using a sample-barcoded 5' primer and a J-beta primer mix. TCRdb re-called the 5' RACE reads with MiXCR, one entry per CDR3 protein. The table includes 1.5 million to 2 million distinct CDR3 sequences, roughly 49% detected once. Germline CDR1 and CDR2: MDHEN and SYDVKM. The CDR3 is 13 amino acids. V was trimmed by 4 bases and J by 9 bases, leaving 15 bases between them. The clonotype comes from a woman aged 40 to 50 in good health. The sample was blood. The chain recombines TRBV28 with TRBJ2-5; D might be TRBD2 (5 bases). CDR3 residues: CASSSQLPGAQYF. The DNA for the CDR3 is TGTGCCAGCAGTTCCCAGTTACCCGGGGCCCAGTACTTC.